This paragraph covers one T cell receptor beta chain sequence. This clone has a count of ten or more. Its antigen is still unknown. Base-call qualities are not available, and no considerably larger clone is one nucleotide away. The immunoSEQ Assay was used to sequence TCRbeta CDR3 regions. After extraction, genomic DNA underwent amplification by bias-controlled multiplex PCR, followed by high-throughput sequencing. Per the original workflow: To quantify the absolute abundance of every unique TCRbeta CDR3 region, sequences were collapsed and filtered. T cell fraction was estimated by normalizing TCRbeta template counts to usable DNA, with usable DNA measured through amplification of reference genes found in all nucleated cells. Repertoire TCRs were annotated as SARS-CoV-2-specific when V gene, CDR3 amino acid sequence and J gene were exactly matched to a known reactive TCR set. The reference SARS-CoV-2 TCR set was obtained from MIRA and was filtered for enrichment in COVID-19-positive ImmuneCODE repertoires, whereby public or cross-reactive TCRs were removed. Drawing on the MIRA antigens, annotated TCRs were analysed further at the level of specific ORF or position within ORF. Depth was the summed frequency of annotated unique rearrangements, while breadth was defined as annotated unique rearrangements over total unique productive rearrangements. Group comparisons of TCR breadth used two-sided Wilcoxon rank-sum tests. TCRdb holds this immuneACCESS table with in-frame rearrangements only. Some clones are missing; in checked studies, unresolved V genes explain under half, and the rest has no known cause. That table furnishes V, J and clone size, whereas the DNA furnished D and trimming. The sample has around 300,000 clones on record, approximately 90% of them singletons. The top ten constitute roughly 6% of the sample.

The data are from a study of Ad26.COV2.S vaccination and SARS-CoV-2 variants (dated by TCRdb to the early 2020s). For context, the study as a whole: Vaccine-arm donors were drawn from COV1001, a multicentre, randomized, double-blind, placebo-controlled phase I-IIa trial of Ad26.COV2.S in healthy adults. Ad26.COV2.S was administered intramuscularly at a dose of 5x10^10 or 1x10^11 viral particles, either as one shot or as two shots given 56 days apart. TCRbeta repertoire sequencing was used to assess the specificity and breadth of SARS-CoV-2-reactive T cell receptors after Ad26.COV2.S vaccination. The TCR-sequenced set comprised approximately 30 samples: around 20 Ad26.COV2.S vaccine recipients, 5 placebo recipients and 8 SARS-CoV-2 convalescent individuals. Trial participants were randomized into five groups of five: low-dose or high-dose Ad26.COV2.S given once or twice, or placebo on both occasions. Blinding of investigators to trial group allocation was maintained during experiments and outcome assessment.

The treatment or condition tag for this specimen amounts to: 15 to 20 received Ad26.COV2.S at low or high dose, single or two shots; several received placebo; per-sample allocation not given. Repertoires of vaccine and placebo recipients were sequenced from samples collected on day 63 after the first injection. Cohort 1b enrolled 20 to 30 adults aged 18-55 years at a single site in Boston, USA, between 29 July and 7 August 2020. Ad26.COV2.S was a replication-incompetent adenovirus type 26 vector expressing a prefusion-stabilized SARS-CoV-2 spike protein from the original Wuhan strain. Paper-wide results and their limitations: The authors noted that total T cell responses may have been underestimated by the TCR breadth and depth analyses. Ad26.COV2.S recipients had higher spike-specific TCR breadth than placebo recipients (P = 0.0014). The study was not powered to compare responses between vaccine doses or regimens. Vaccine and placebo recipients had comparable non-spike TCR breadth, which fits with the vaccine containing only spike. After vaccination, substantial breadth of spike-specific CD8+ and CD4+ T cell responses was reported.

Sequencing used peripheral blood, obtained in a trial of Ad26.COV2.S vaccine versus placebo. The receptor was isolated from a person aged 18-60 years who received the Ad26.COV2.S COVID-19 vaccine or a placebo.

The CDR3 corresponds to CASSLGLGSPLHF. The nucleotide sequence reads as follows: TGTGCCAGCAGCTTAGGGTTGGGTTCACCCCTCCACTTT. The sequence is built from TRBV7-2 and TRBJ1-6, with no confident D gene call. V gives up 1 base and J gives up 9 bases, and the segment between their germline ends measures 7 bases. From the cysteine through the phenylalanine, the CDR3 covers 13 amino acids. CDR3 DNA is the only sequence kept; it has 39 bases, read in frame from the first base. CDR1 and CDR2 were assigned from the germline V gene as SGHTA and FQGNSA.